The 6 T cell receptor beta chains presented below share a single source sample, sequenced in a study of blood T cell repertoires in COVID-19. Some clones are missing from TCRdb's copy, which holds only in-frame ones; the method was immunoSEQ multiplex PCR. The table includes 100,000 or so clones, 82% detected once. Sequencing was performed on peripheral blood. The receptors originated from a man between 65 and 85 years old with active or convalescent COVID-19.

The chain joins TRBV18 to TRBJ2-5, with a possible D match to TRBD1 (6 bases). The germline gives CDR1 KGHSH, CDR2 LQKENI. The CDR3 has 16 amino acids. Trimming removed 3 bases from V and 7 bases from J, with 21 bases in between. Written as DNA, the CDR3 is TGTGCCAGCTCACCGACAGGCAGGACCCCCGGGACGACCCAGTACTTC. Its protein is CASSPTGRTPGTTQYF.

V gene TRBV3-1 (or the pseudogene TRBV3-2) combines with J gene TRBJ1-2, with D perhaps TRBD1 (6 bases). The CDR3 sequence is 13 residues long. Germline lookup yields CDR1 LGHDT and CDR2 YNNKEL (reference sequence). V was shortened by 5 bases and J by 4 bases, with 11 bases between the two germline ends. CDR3: CASSSGHLYGYTF. CDR3 bases: TGTGCCAGCAGCTCGGGACACCTCTATGGCTACACCTTC.

The rearrangement links TRBV5-6 to TRBJ1-2; the D gene is possibly TRBD1 (5 bases). Trimming took 2 bases from V and 4 from J, leaving 12 bases between them. This CDR3 is 14 amino acids long. Germline CDR1 reads SGHDT; CDR2 reads YYEEEE. CDR3 in DNA: TGTGCCAGCAGCTTAAGACAGCGACCCTATGGCTACACCTTC. Translated: CASSLRQRPYGYTF.

This clone has only a few counts. The chain carries TRBV6-5 and TRBJ1-6; TRBD1 matches at 9 bases. The CDR3 length is 15 residues. Trimming cost V 8 bases and J 5 bases; bases outside gene matches: 7. CDR1 and CDR2 (germline): MNHEY, SVGAGI. The CDR3 bases are TGTGCCAGCCGCCTTGGGGACAGGGATAATTCACCCCTCCACTTT. Translating gives CASRLGDRDNSPLHF.

This chain links TRBV4-2 with TRBJ2-2, with 8 positions matching TRBD2. V shed 3 bases, J shed 8 bases, and the junction held 11 bases outside the gene matches. Per the germline V gene, CDR1 is LGHNA and CDR2 is YNFKEQ. The CDR3 spans 16 residues. The CDR3, as DNA: TGTGCCAGCAGCCATGAGGGACTAGTATCTTTGGGGGAGCTGTTTTTT. Translated, it gives CASSHEGLVSLGELFF.

There are a few counts of this clone. The genes are TRBV11-1 and TRBJ1-1; the match to TRBD1 covers 8 bases. This CDR3 comprises 14 residues. Germline trimming cut 4 bases from V and 10 bases from J; bases unmatched to any gene: 11. Germline CDR1 reads SGHAT; CDR2 reads FQDESV (reference sequence). The CDR3, as DNA: TGTGCCAGCAGCTCAGGGACAGGATCTTTCCCAGCTTTCTTT. Amino acid sequence: CASSSGTGSFPAFF.